The sample holds many counts of the clone carrying this T cell receptor (beta chain). Time point defined: patch test 1, 2 weeks after DPC sensitization. Treatment of the sample: therapeutic diphenylcyclopropenone sensitization with weekly scalp DPC. Donors, patients with alopecia ranging from 18 to 70 years old and judged suitable for DPC, provided samples. Whole blood that had not been fractionated was the source of extracted total RNA. The sample belongs to a study of human T cells and chemical hapten exposure. This CDR3 comprises 15 residues. Trimming left V 0 bases short and J 3 bases short, with 10 bases between. CDR1 is LGHNA, CDR2 YSLEER, per germline. Library preparation tagged each individual cDNA molecule with a unique molecular identifier. Using its own MiXCR run on the RACE reads, TCRdb lists one record per CDR3 protein. The data show about 100,000 distinct CDR3 sequences, 9.5% to 11% seen once.

This TCR came from a woman between 40 and 50 years old with alopecia areata. Some clones in this sample may be carry-over from other donors' samples. The specimen was whole blood, collected in connection with sensitization to the hapten diphenylcyclopropenone (DPC). This sequence joins TRBV4-3 and TRBJ2-3; unclear D gene. CDR3 in amino acids: CASSQEWKGTDTQYF. The CDR3 DNA follows: TGCGCCAGCAGCCAAGAATGGAAGGGAACAGATACGCAGTATTTT.